Below, one T cell receptor beta chain is given with its context. Its antigen is not known. The source of the sample is a study of identifying expanded T cells in peripheral blood. The study's findings and limits: Over about two and four weeks, about 15 and 19 clones changed, versus around 1.3 between replicates. Two-week clone count variance significantly increased as total template count grew.

TCRdb's copy holds only in-frame clones and misses some; the assay was immunoSEQ multiplex PCR. The table records about 90,000 clones, approximately 84% of them present only once. V lost 1 base to trimming and J lost 6 bases, with 10 bases between them. The CDR3 has 14 amino acids. The germline CDR1 and CDR2 sequences are SGHDT and YYEEEE. The chain links TRBV5-6 to TRBJ1-4; D may be TRBD1 (5 bases). The source of this sequence is a person aged 18-70 years in good health. The sample comprised blood. This CDR3 reads CASSLLGGDEKLFF. CDR3 sequence (DNA): TGTGCCAGCAGCTTGTTGGGAGGGGATGAAAAACTGTTTTTT.